Below are 20 T cell receptor beta chains sequenced from a single sample in a study of T cell responses to AZD1222 COVID-19 vaccine. Assay: immunoSEQ multiplex PCR; the TCRdb copy retains only in-frame clones and omits some. The data contain around 54,000 clones, approximately 86% of them singletons. The source was peripheral blood, collected 28 days after the second AZD1222 dose. These receptors were collected from an adult who received the AZD1222 COVID-19 vaccine.

V usage is TRBV7-9 and J usage is TRBJ2-2; D gene unclear. Germline V lookup: CDR1 SEHNR, CDR2 FQNEAQ (reference sequence). Trimming left V 1 base short and J 3 bases short, with 9 bases between. The CDR3 spans 15 residues. The CDR3 coding sequence is TGTGCCAGCAGCTTAGGCGCGTCGGACACCGGGGAGCTGTTTTTT. Translated, it gives CASSLGASDTGELFF.

The rearrangement joins TRBV6-2 or TRBV6-3 to TRBJ2-7, with 9 bases fitting TRBD2. Trimming took 2 bases from V and 3 from J; bases not matched to a gene: 11. Germline CDR1 and CDR2: MNHEY and SVGEGT. The CDR3 runs to 17 residues. The CDR3: CASSYPVIAGEIYEQYF. CDR3 coding DNA: TGTGCCAGCAGTTACCCCGTTATAGCGGGGGAAATCTACGAGCAGTACTTC.

This chain joins TRBV2 and TRBJ2-2; D possibly matches TRBD1 or TRBD2 (5 bases each). There are 15 residues in the CDR3. Trimming pared 7 bases from V and 4 bases from J, leaving 16 bases between. CDR1 is SNHLY, CDR2 FYNNEI, per germline. The CDR3 loop reads CASNEGRRGTGELFF. Here the CDR3 DNA reads TGTGCCAGCAATGAGGGGCGCCGGGGCACCGGGGAGCTGTTTTTT.

V gene TRBV19 combines with J gene TRBJ2-1; TRBD2 might be the D (6 bases). The length of the CDR3 is 14 residues. The germline gives CDR1 LNHDA, CDR2 SQIVND (reference sequence). V lost 6 bases and J lost 9, with 18 bases in between. The chain's CDR3 is CASRNGGVSSEQFF. The CDR3, as DNA: TGTGCCAGTAGGAATGGAGGGGTGTCAAGTGAGCAGTTCTTC.

This chain joins TRBV4-2 and TRBJ2-7, with 8 bases lining up with TRBD1. V shed 4 bases and J 0 bases; nucleotides not matched to a gene: 11. From germline, CDR1 is LGHNA and CDR2 YNFKEQ. The CDR3 runs 17 residues. CDR3 residues: CASSPSLGQGVSYEQYF. CDR3 in DNA: TGTGCCAGCAGCCCCAGCTTAGGACAGGGAGTCTCCTACGAGCAGTACTTC.

The chain couples TRBV5-6 to TRBJ2-2; D uncertain. Looked up from germline, CDR1 is SGHDT and CDR2 is YYEEEE. The length of the CDR3 is 15 residues. V gave up 1 base and J gave up 5 bases, with 12 bases separating them. Written as DNA, the CDR3 is TGTGCCAGCAGCTTGTGGACCGTGGATACCGGGGAGCTGTTTTTT. This sequence encodes CASSLWTVDTGELFF.

The chain carries TRBV7-3 and TRBJ1-1; TRBD1 is a possible D gene (5 bases). CDR1 is SGHTA, CDR2 FQGTGA, per germline. This CDR3 is 15 amino acids long. V was trimmed by 2 bases and J by 0 bases, leaving 10 bases between them. CDR3 sequence reads: CASSLQGTMNTEAFF. Here the CDR3 DNA reads TGTGCCAGCAGCTTACAGGGTACCATGAACACTGAAGCTTTCTTT.

This clone was observed a single time. The chain couples TRBV5-4 to TRBJ1-4; TRBD1 is a possible D gene (6 bases). The CDR3 is 14 amino acids. Germline V CDR1 and CDR2: SGHNT, YYREEE (reference sequence). Trimming shortened V by 4 bases and J by 4 bases, and 11 bases separated the two germline ends. The CDR3 is CASSQGQNNEKLFF. CDR3 in DNA: TGTGCCAGCAGCCAAGGACAGAATAATGAAAAACTGTTTTTT.

CDR3 in DNA: TGTGCCACCAGTGATTCAAAGGGGCTCCAAGAGACCCAGTACTTC. Amino acids: CATSDSKGLQETQYF. The chain carries TRBV24-1 and TRBJ2-5; D is perhaps TRBD1 (5 bases). This CDR3 contains 15 residues. Looked up from germline, CDR1 is KGHDR and CDR2 is SFDVKD. The ends were cut back, 2 bases at V and 1 base at J, with 10 bases in the middle.

The rearrangement uses TRBV12-3 or TRBV12-4 and TRBJ1-1; D gene unclear. The CDR3 is 10 residues long. V was pared by 7 bases and J by 4 bases, with 4 bases between. CDR3 protein: CASKGTEAFF. In DNA, the CDR3 is TGTGCCAGCAAAGGCACTGAAGCTTTCTTT.

The chain uses TRBV2 and TRBJ2-5, with D maybe TRBD1 (5 bases). Germline V CDR1 and CDR2: SNHLY, FYNNEI. The CDR3 is 14 residues long. The germline V and J ends were trimmed by 4 bases and 3 bases, with 12 bases remaining between them. CDR3 DNA sequence: TGTGCCAGCAGTGGGGGCAGGACCAAAGAGACCCAGTACTTC. Residues: CASSGGRTKETQYF.

The chain joins TRBV4-3 to TRBJ2-7; maybe TRBD1 (5 bases). Germline CDR1 is LGHNA and CDR2 is YSLEER. Trimming shortened V by 0 bases and J by 4 bases, and 16 bases separated the two germline ends. The CDR3 sequence is 16 residues long. The CDR3 is CASSQDRTGRVYEQYF. CDR3 coding DNA: TGCGCCAGCAGCCAAGATAGGACGGGCAGGGTGTACGAGCAGTACTTC.

The V gene is TRBV7-2, the J gene TRBJ2-7; maybe TRBD2 (5 bases). Germline CDR1 and CDR2: SGHTA and FQGNSA. The CDR3 spans 14 residues. Trimming removed 1 base from V and 3 bases from J, with 10 bases in between. As DNA, the CDR3 is TGTGCCAGCAGCTTAGGAGAGGGTTTCTACGAGCAGTACTTC. Translated, it gives CASSLGEGFYEQYF.

This chain connects TRBV15 to TRBJ2-5; TRBD2 aligns across 9 bases. V gave up 0 bases and J gave up 4 bases; unmatched junction bases: 12. This CDR3 is built from 18 residues. Germline V lookup: CDR1 LNHNV, CDR2 YYDKDF (reference sequence). CDR3 in amino acids: CATSRDLMGGGAAETQYF. The CDR3, as DNA: TGTGCCACCAGCAGAGATCTGATGGGCGGGGGGGCAGCAGAGACCCAGTACTTC.

This clone has only a few counts. V and J are TRBV27 and TRBJ1-5, with D maybe TRBD1 (5 bases). CDR1 is MNHEY and CDR2 is SMNVEV in the germline V gene (reference sequence). Trimming stripped 5 bases from V and 5 bases from J, with 10 bases between. There are 13 residues in the CDR3. DNA of the CDR3: TGTGCCAGCAGTAGGGGTGCGGATCAGCCCCAGCATTTT. Translating gives CASSRGADQPQHF.

The V call is TRBV25-1, the J call TRBJ2-1, with D tentatively TRBD2 (5 bases). Per germline, CDR1 MGHDK and CDR2 SYGVNS. There are 16 residues in the CDR3. The V end lost 0 bases, the J end lost 5 bases, and 14 bases lay between the germline ends. The CDR3 DNA reads as TGTGCCAGCAGTGAATATAGCGCATGGGAAAACAATGAGCAGTTCTTC. Translated, it gives CASSEYSAWENNEQFF.

The chain employs TRBV5-4 and TRBJ2-1; 9 bases are a match to TRBD2. The CDR3 contains 15 residues. CDR1 and CDR2 from the germline V gene are SGHNT and YYREEE (reference sequence). The J segment lost 9 bases and the V segment lost 2 bases, leaving 9 bases of the junction unmatched. The CDR3 DNA reads as TGTGCCAGCAGCTTCAGTCTAGCGGGATTCGGTGAGCAGTTCTTC. Its protein is CASSFSLAGFGEQFF.

The genes are TRBV6-5 and TRBJ1-2, with 9 bases identical to TRBD1. The germline gives CDR1 MNHEY, CDR2 SVGAGI. The V segment lost 6 bases and the J segment 2 bases; nucleotides outside the gene matches: 7. CDR3 length equals 15 residues. CDR3 DNA sequence: TGTGCCAGCAGGTGGACAGGGGCGGGGAACTATGGCTACACCTTC. It translates to CASRWTGAGNYGYTF.

This clone was seen a single time. This rearrangement joins TRBV27 to TRBJ2-1; a possible D gene is TRBD2 (5 bases). The CDR3 totals 14 residues. V was pared by 7 bases and J by 4 bases, with 14 bases between. In germline, CDR1 is MNHEY, CDR2 SMNVEV (reference sequence). CDR3 DNA: TGTGCCAGCAAGTTGGAGGCTGGGTACAATGAGCAGTTCTTC. Residues: CASKLEAGYNEQFF.

This clone was counted a single time. Here the CDR3 DNA reads TGTGCCAGCAGGACGGGCCGGGACGGGCGGGCAGATACGCAGTATTTT. This translates into CASRTGRDGRADTQYF. The chain carries TRBV7-2 and TRBJ2-3, with D possibly being TRBD1 or TRBD2 (5 bases each). V shed 6 bases and J shed 4 bases, with 20 bases lying between them. This CDR3 is built from 16 residues. Germline CDR1 is SGHTA and CDR2 is FQGNSA.